This T cell receptor (beta chain) was captured in a study of response to subunit inactivated influenza vaccine. Overall study results and limits: Few new T cells, the authors suggested, are recruited by each seasonal influenza vaccination.

MiXCR, run by TCRdb on the RT-PCR reads, gives a single entry per CDR3 protein. The sample consists of more than 400,000 distinct CDR3 sequences, 10% to 11% of them appearing once. This clonotype was seen a handful of times. What it binds is not known. The germline V gene encodes CDR1 ENHRY and CDR2 SYGVKD. This CDR3 has 12 amino acids. V dropped 10 bases and J dropped 4; count of bases not matched to a gene: 5. The source was PBMCs from blood, collected roughly 46 days after vaccination. The clonotype comes from a man in his forties or fifties who received an inactivated influenza vaccine. This chain uses TRBV10-3 with TRBJ2-5; 8 bases are a match to TRBD2. CDR3 sequence reads: CASGGSSETQYF. The CDR3 nucleotides are TGTGCCAGCGGGGGGAGTTCAGAGACCCAGTACTTC.